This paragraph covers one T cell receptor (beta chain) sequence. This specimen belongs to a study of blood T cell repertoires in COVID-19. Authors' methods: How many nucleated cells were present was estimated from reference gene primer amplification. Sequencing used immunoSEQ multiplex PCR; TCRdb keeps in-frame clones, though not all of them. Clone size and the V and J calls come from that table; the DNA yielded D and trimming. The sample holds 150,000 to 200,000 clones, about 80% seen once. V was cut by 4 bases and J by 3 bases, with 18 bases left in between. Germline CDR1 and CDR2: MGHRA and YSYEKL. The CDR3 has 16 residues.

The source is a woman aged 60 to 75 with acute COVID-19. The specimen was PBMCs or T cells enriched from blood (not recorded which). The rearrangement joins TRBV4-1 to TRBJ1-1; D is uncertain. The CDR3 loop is CASSPRPRRTDTEAFF. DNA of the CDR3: TGCGCCAGCAGCCCTCGACCCAGGAGGACGGACACTGAAGCTTTCTTT.